These 8 T cell receptor beta chains share one sample of origin, sequenced in a study of cytomegalovirus exposure and HLA in healthy donors. The study ran its PCR with 60 Vbeta and 13 Jbeta primers. The data were produced by immunoSEQ multiplex PCR, yet TCRdb's version contains in-frame clones alone and is incomplete. Here the sample spans around 38,000 clones, approximately 71% being singletons. Source material: PBMCs. The receptors here all came from a man aged 50-60 years in good health and CMV-seropositive.

This chain joins TRBV10-3 and TRBJ2-1, with TRBD2 matching 8 bases. The CDR3 consists of 13 residues. Germline lookup yields CDR1 ENHRY and CDR2 SYGVKD. Unmatched junction bases numbered 2, after V lost 2 bases and J lost 8 bases. The CDR3 loop reads CAISEQLADEQFF. In nucleotides, the CDR3 is TGTGCCATCAGTGAGCAACTAGCGGATGAGCAGTTCTTC.

This clone has more than one count but fewer than ten. The gene calls are TRBV18 and TRBJ1-4; D is unresolved. The V end lost 4 bases, the J end lost 4 bases, and 7 bases lay between the germline ends. The CDR3 is made up of 13 amino acids. Germline CDR1 is KGHSH and CDR2 is LQKENI. CDR3 region: CASSRTRNEKLFF. The CDR3 region has the DNA TGTGCCAGCTCACGGACTCGTAATGAAAAACTGTTTTTT. Filled out from reference TRBV18 and TRBJ1-4, the complete variable domain reads NAGVMQNPRHLVRRRGQEARLRCSPMKGHSHVYWYRQLPEEGLKFMVYLQKENIIDESGMPKERFSAEFPKEGPSILRIQQVVRGDSAAYFCASSRTRNEKLFFGSGTQLSVL.

The count of this clone is one. The rearrangement uses TRBV6-1 and TRBJ1-5, with a possible D match to TRBD1 (6 bases). Trimming took 5 bases from V and 0 from J, leaving 8 bases between them. This CDR3 is built from 14 residues. CDR1 MNHNS and CDR2 SASEGT come from the germline V gene. The CDR3 sequence: CASSTGFSNQPQHF. CDR3 nucleotides: TGTGCCAGCAGTACAGGGTTTAGCAATCAGCCCCAGCATTTT.

The chain recombines TRBV19 with TRBJ2-7; 8 bases map to TRBD1. Trimming at V came to 10 bases and at J to 2 bases, leaving 13 bases not matched to a gene. This CDR3 spans 15 amino acids. The germline V gene has CDR1 LNHDA and CDR2 SQIVND (reference sequence). This chain's CDR3 is CATSPRQGQTYEQYF. The CDR3 coding sequence is TGTGCCACCTCACCTCGACAGGGGCAAACCTACGAGCAGTACTTC.

This clone was observed once. This sequence joins TRBV18 and TRBJ1-3, with TRBD1 matching over 8 bases. J was trimmed by 2 bases and V by 3 bases; bases with no gene match: 15. CDR1 and CDR2 (germline): KGHSH, LQKENI. The CDR3 is made up of 19 amino acids. The CDR3 region has the DNA TGTGCCAGCTCACCCTTCCGGCAGCGGCAGGGGGCAGCTGGAAACACCATATATTTT. Its protein product is CASSPFRQRQGAAGNTIYF.

The genes are TRBV29-1 and TRBJ1-1; D might be TRBD1 (5 bases). With 6 bases removed from V and 6 bases from J, the gap between germline ends came to 17 bases. Germline lookup yields CDR1 SQVTM and CDR2 ANQGSEA. There are 13 residues in the CDR3. CDR3 DNA sequence: TGCAGCGTCGTTCCGGGGGGTAGCGCTGAAGCTTTCTTT. Translated: CSVVPGGSAEAFF.

V usage is TRBV5-1 and J usage is TRBJ2-1; 9 nucleotides agree with TRBD2. Germline lookup yields CDR1 SGHRS and CDR2 YFSETQ. V lost 0 bases, J lost 6 bases, and 7 bases stayed unmatched. The CDR3 is made up of 16 amino acids. Here the CDR3 DNA reads TGCGCCAGCAGCTTGGGTGGGACTAGCACCCTCAATGAGCAGTTCTTC. It is translated as CASSLGGTSTLNEQFF.

This clone came up once. The chain combines TRBV5-1 with TRBJ2-7, with 8 bases fitting TRBD1. Germline CDR1 is SGHRS and CDR2 is YFSETQ. With 3 bases clipped from V and 5 bases from J, the junction kept 10 bases outside the gene matches. This CDR3 has 15 residues. The CDR3 nucleotides read TGCGCCAGCAGCTCAGGGGGCGCTGGGTTGAACGAGCAGTACTTC. It encodes CASSSGGAGLNEQYF.